Listed below are T cell receptor beta chains from one sample, sequenced in a study of blood T cell repertoires in COVID-19. Sequencing was performed with immunoSEQ multiplex PCR; in TCRdb, only in-frame clones are kept and a portion is missing. The table includes approximately 120,000 clones, over 80% detected once. Sequenced sample: peripheral blood. These receptor sequences come from a man between 60 and 75 years old with acute or convalescent COVID-19. Each CDR3 is given with its conserved first and last residue. The D gene is left open where the match is weak. Size tells how often a clone was seen (once, few, many) or the class of an expanded clone, and some rows leave it out.

clone size,D gene,J gene,V gene,CDR3 DNA,CDR3 protein
.,.,TRBJ1-5,TRBV4-1,TGCGCCAGCAGCCACGGGATTCCAAGCAATCAGCCCCAGCATTTT,CASSHGIPSNQPQHF
.,.,TRBJ2-1,TRBV29-1,TGCAGCGTTGGGGGGAGGACGAACAATGAGCAGTTCTTC,CSVGGRTNNEQFF
few,.,TRBJ1-5,TRBV12-3/TRBV12-4,TGTGCCAGCAGTATCCGTAGCGATCAGCCCCAGCATTTT,CASSIRSDQPQHF
few,.,TRBJ2-1,TRBV7-7,TGTGCCAGCAGCCGGACTGGGAATAGGAATGAGCAGTTCTTC,CASSRTGNRNEQFF
.,.,TRBJ2-1,TRBV27,TGTGCCAGCAGTTCATCCCCTCAGTATGAGCAGTTCTTC,CASSSSPQYEQFF
few,.,TRBJ2-5,TRBV10-1,TGCGCCAGCAGTCAAGGCCCCGACAGTCACCAAGAGACCCAGTACTTC,CASSQGPDSHQETQYF
.,TRBD1,TRBJ1-1,TRBV10-1,TGCGCCAGCAGTGATTACAGGGGCATCGATTTGAAGAACACTGAAGCTTTCTTT,CASSDYRGIDLKNTEAFF
.,.,TRBJ1-4,TRBV4-1,TGCGCCAGCAGCCAGCCTGGGGGGGCGGGGGAGGAAAAACTGTTTTTT,CASSQPGGAGEEKLFF
.,.,TRBJ1-5,TRBV10-3,TGTGCCATCAGTGAGTCGGTCGGTTTGCAGCCCCAGCATTTT,CAISESVGLQPQHF
.,TRBD1,TRBJ1-5,TRBV27,TGTGCCAGCAGTGTCGGAGGGACAGGGCGACGACAGCCCCAGCATTTT,CASSVGGTGRRQPQHF
.,.,TRBJ1-3,TRBV28,TGTGCCAGCCAGGATAGGACACAGGGAAACACCATATATTTT,CASQDRTQGNTIYF
.,.,TRBJ1-5,TRBV19,TGTGCCAGTAGGGGGCTTAGCAATCAGCCCCAGCATTTT,CASRGLSNQPQHF
.,TRBD2,TRBJ2-1,TRBV10-3,TGTGCCACCAGACTAGCGGGGGGATCCTACAATGAGCAGTTCTTC,CATRLAGGSYNEQFF
.,TRBD2,TRBJ2-7,TRBV9,TGTGCCAGCAGCGCCGGCCTGTCCGGGACTAGCCTCTGGTACGAGCAGTACTTC,CASSAGLSGTSLWYEQYF
.,TRBD2,TRBJ2-3,TRBV4-1,TGCGCCAGCAGCCAAGAGACTAGCGTAGACACAGATACGCAGTATTTT,CASSQETSVDTDTQYF
.,TRBD1,TRBJ1-2,TRBV27,TGTGCCAGCAGTTTCAGACAGGGGATGGGCTACACCTTC,CASSFRQGMGYTF
few,TRBD1,TRBJ2-2,TRBV11-2,TGTGCCAGCAGCTCCCGGACAGGGGGCACCGGGGAGCTGTTTTTT,CASSSRTGGTGELFF
.,.,TRBJ2-3,TRBV7-3,TGTGCCAGCAGCTTATCAGACGGAGACACAGATACGCAGTATTTT,CASSLSDGDTDTQYF
.,.,TRBJ1-2,TRBV10-3,TGTGCCAACCGGATGGGGAGGTCGGACTATGGCTACACCTTC,CANRMGRSDYGYTF
.,.,TRBJ1-3,TRBV28,TGTGCCAGCCACTGGGGGGTAGGGTCTGGAAACACCATATATTTT,CASHWGVGSGNTIYF